A single T cell receptor beta chain is shown here with its context. This record comes from a study of cytomegalovirus exposure and HLA in healthy donors. There are 16 residues in the CDR3. Trimming left V 1 base short and J 4 bases short, with 14 bases between. CDR1 is SGHRS, CDR2 YFSETQ, per germline. PCR used 60 Vbeta primers and 13 Jbeta primers. TCRdb keeps only in-frame clones here, not all; method: immunoSEQ multiplex PCR. The repertoire consists of under 200,000 clones, with 60% to 75% occurring once and the leading ten covering 2.5% to 3.5%. The receptor comes from a woman aged 45-60 years in good health and CMV-seropositive. The gene calls are TRBV5-1 and TRBJ2-2; TRBD2 might be the D (6 bases). Sequences were obtained from PBMCs. In nucleotides, the CDR3 is TGCGCCAGCAGCTTGTTGTCCCGGGGGAGCACCGGGGAGCTGTTTTTT. Translated: CASSLLSRGSTGELFF.